The 21 T cell receptor beta chains below were found in one sample sequenced in a study of blood T cell repertoires in COVID-19. Only in-frame clones appear in the TCRdb table, and some are missing; sequencing was by immunoSEQ multiplex PCR. This sample has 300,000 to 400,000 clones, with 70% to 90% found just once. Sequencing input: peripheral blood. The receptor source for this set is a woman aged 30 to 39 with COVID-19, enrolled during active disease.

This chain connects TRBV9 to TRBJ1-6, with D tentatively TRBD1 (6 bases). V lost 4 bases, J lost 0 bases, and 11 bases lay in between. Germline V gene lookup returns CDR1 SGDLS and CDR2 YYNGEE. The CDR3 covers 16 residues. The CDR3 here is CASSPGQYSYNSPLHF. The CDR3 DNA sequence: TGTGCCAGCAGCCCTGGACAGTACTCCTATAATTCACCCCTCCACTTT.

The chain links TRBV5-4 to TRBJ1-1; no definite D call. The length of the CDR3 is 16 residues. V lost 1 base and J 7 bases, leaving 20 bases between the germline ends. CDR1 and CDR2 (germline): SGHNT, YYREEE (reference sequence). The CDR3 coding sequence is TGTGCCAGCAGCTTGCGGCCCCCGGGAGTCGGCTATGAAGCTTTCTTT. It yields the protein CASSLRPPGVGYEAFF.

The genes are TRBV19 and TRBJ2-5; no clear D. CDR3 size: 15 residues. Per the germline V gene, CDR1 is LNHDA and CDR2 is SQIVND (reference sequence). With 5 bases removed from V and 1 base from J, the gap between germline ends came to 14 bases. The CDR3 nucleotides are TGTGCCAGTAGTCGTAGCAGCTATCCCCAAGAGACCCAGTACTTC. The encoded protein is CASSRSSYPQETQYF.

The chain is built from TRBV29-1 and TRBJ2-1, with D tentatively TRBD2 (7 bases). Trimming cost V 8 bases and J 7 bases, with 18 bases left between them. The CDR3 covers 13 residues. The germline gives CDR1 SQVTM, CDR2 ANQGSEA. CDR3 bases: TGCAGCTCAAGGGGGGGGCTACTAAATGAGCAGTTCTTC. Translating it yields CSSRGGLLNEQFF.

The rearrangement links TRBV2 to TRBJ2-3, with D hard to call. Trimming took off 8 bases at V and 0 bases at J, with 9 bases between the two ends. Germline values: CDR1 SNHLY, CDR2 FYNNEI. The CDR3 runs 13 residues. DNA of the CDR3: TGTGCCAGCCGTGTGGGCAGCACAGATACGCAGTATTTT. Residues: CASRVGSTDTQYF.

This clone has only one observation. Here the CDR3 reads CASSHNPPALSNQPQHF. The CDR3 DNA reads TGCGCCAGCAGCCATAATCCCCCAGCGCTTAGCAATCAGCCCCAGCATTTT. The V gene is TRBV23-1, the J gene TRBJ1-5, with unresolved D. TRBV23-1 is reported as an ORF; its role is uncertain. V lost 6 bases to trimming and J lost 0 bases, with 18 bases between them. There are 17 residues in the CDR3.

The rearrangement links TRBV7-2 to TRBJ1-1; D gene uncertain. Trimming took 4 bases from V and 5 from J, leaving 11 bases between them. There are 13 residues in the CDR3. Germline V gene sequence: CDR1 SGHTA, CDR2 FQGNSA. CDR3 nucleotides: TGTGCCAGCAGCTCTATGTCGGGTACTGAAGCTTTCTTT. Amino acid sequence: CASSSMSGTEAFF.

A few counts support this clone. The genes are TRBV7-9 and TRBJ1-1; D is perhaps TRBD1 (5 bases). This CDR3 region has 13 residues. V was trimmed by 4 bases and J by 4 bases, leaving 10 bases between them. Germline V gene data show CDR1 as SEHNR and CDR2 as FQNEAQ (reference sequence). CDR3 nucleotide sequence: TGTGCCAGCAGCTCGATGCAGGGCACTGAAGCTTTCTTT. It specifies CASSSMQGTEAFF.

This rearrangement joins TRBV19 to TRBJ2-2, with unresolved D. Germline CDR1 reads LNHDA; CDR2 reads SQIVND (reference sequence). The CDR3 contains 14 residues. Trimming stripped 3 bases from V and 2 bases from J, with 7 bases between. For the CDR3, the DNA is TGTGCCAGTAGTATGCAGTTTAACACCGGGGAGCTGTTTTTT. As protein: CASSMQFNTGELFF.

V and J are TRBV23-1 and TRBJ2-7; 9 bases line up with TRBD1. TRBV23-1 is sorted into the ORF group, with uncertain function. CDR3 length: 15 amino acids. The J segment lost 1 base and the V segment lost 3 bases, leaving 4 bases of the junction unmatched. The CDR3 loop reads CASSQGQGQSYEQYV. CDR3 in DNA: TGCGCCAGCAGTCAGGGACAGGGACAATCCTACGAGCAGTACGTC.

The chain is built from TRBV7-2 and TRBJ1-3; D remains unclear. Germline CDR1 SGHTA, CDR2 FQGNSA. V was shortened by 5 bases and J by 0 bases, with 14 bases between the two germline ends. The CDR3 is 16 residues long. CDR3 nucleotide sequence: TGTGCCAGCAGCGGCCAGAGGGCCTTCTCTGGAAACACCATATATTTT. Amino acid sequence: CASSGQRAFSGNTIYF.

The chain couples TRBV7-2 to TRBJ1-1; the D gene is possibly TRBD1 (5 bases). This CDR3 comprises 16 residues. V was trimmed by 2 bases and J by 0 bases, leaving 13 bases between them. Germline-derived CDR1 and CDR2 are SGHTA and FQGNSA. The CDR3 DNA reads as TGTGCCAGCAGCTTAAAAGTAGGCAGGGTGAACACTGAAGCTTTCTTT. This sequence encodes CASSLKVGRVNTEAFF.

The V call is TRBV5-1, the J call TRBJ2-1, with D possibly matching TRBD2 (6 bases). The V gene's germline CDR1 is SGHRS and CDR2 YFSETQ. Trimming cost V 0 bases and J 10 bases, with 8 bases left between them. This CDR3 spans 12 amino acids. CDR3 residues: CASSLAGVEQFF. In nucleotides, the CDR3 is TGCGCCAGCAGCTTGGCGGGAGTGGAGCAGTTCTTC.

The CDR3 spells CASRAAGELFF. In DNA form, the CDR3 reads TGTGCCAGCAGGGCCGCCGGGGAGCTGTTTTTT. The gene calls are TRBV2 and TRBJ2-2; D unclear. V lost 6 bases, J lost 6 bases, and 5 bases lay in between. This CDR3 region has 11 residues. Per the germline V gene, CDR1 is SNHLY and CDR2 is FYNNEI.

The rearrangement links TRBV29-1 to TRBJ1-2, with 9 bases matching TRBD1. CDR1 and CDR2 (germline): SQVTM, ANQGSEA. The CDR3 is 14 amino acids. Unmatched junction bases numbered 8, after V lost 5 bases and J lost 4 bases. The CDR3 here is CSVRTGTGSYGYTF. CDR3 DNA: TGCAGCGTTCGGACCGGGACAGGGAGCTATGGCTACACCTTC. The full variable domain, rest sourced from reference TRBV29-1 and TRBJ1-2, is SAVISQKPSRDICQRGTSLTIQCQVDSQVTMMFWYRQQPGQSLTLIATANQGSEATYESGFVIDKFPISRPNLTFSTLTVSNMSPEDSSIYLCSVRTGTGSYGYTFGSGTRLTVV.

The chain employs TRBV2 and TRBJ1-2; D is perhaps TRBD1 (5 bases). CDR3 size: 15 residues. Germline V gene sequence: CDR1 SNHLY, CDR2 FYNNEI. V was cut by 0 bases and J by 3 bases, with 11 bases left in between. The CDR3 is CASSEAGPLDYGYTF. In nucleotides, the CDR3 is TGTGCCAGCAGTGAAGCGGGGCCTCTCGACTATGGCTACACCTTC.

This sequence joins TRBV18 and TRBJ1-2; 7 nucleotides match TRBD1. The germline CDR1 and CDR2 sequences are KGHSH and LQKENI. V lost 2 bases to trimming and J lost 6 bases; unmatched junction nucleotides: 6. The CDR3 length is 14 residues. The CDR3 DNA reads as TGTGCCAGCTCACCATTCGACAGGGCCCATGGCTACACCTTC. Protein product: CASSPFDRAHGYTF.

The V gene is TRBV4-1, the J gene TRBJ2-1; weak D call: TRBD2 (5 bases). The CDR3 extends over 16 amino acids. V was pared by 0 bases and J by 2 bases, with 11 bases between. Germline-derived CDR1 and CDR2 are MGHRA and YSYEKL. The CDR3 is CASSQDQVATYNEQFF. The CDR3 DNA follows: TGCGCCAGCAGCCAAGATCAGGTAGCGACCTACAATGAGCAGTTCTTC.

The chain has TRBV24-1 and TRBJ2-3, with TRBD2 matching over 13 bases. CDR3 length equals 16 residues. Germline-derived CDR1 and CDR2 are KGHDR and SFDVKD. Trimming cost V 3 bases and J 6 bases; bases outside gene matches: 5. CDR3 residues: CATSDTGLAGVDTQYF. In DNA, the CDR3 is TGTGCCACCAGTGATACTGGACTAGCGGGAGTTGATACGCAGTATTTT.

The V and J genes are TRBV4-1 and TRBJ2-5; 13 positions agree with TRBD2. The CDR3 length is 18 residues. The V gene's germline CDR1 is MGHRA and CDR2 YSYEKL. J gave up 1 base and V 4 bases, and 9 bases lay outside the gene matches. CDR3 in amino acids: CASSLRDGTSGIQETQYF. The CDR3 nucleotides are TGCGCCAGCAGCCTCCGCGATGGGACTAGCGGGATCCAAGAGACCCAGTACTTC.

The chain employs TRBV9 and TRBJ1-1, with D possibly matching TRBD1 (6 bases). The CDR3 has 14 amino acids. The V and J ends lost 3 bases and 6 bases respectively, with 15 bases between them. Germline V CDR1 and CDR2: SGDLS, YYNGEE. CDR3 sequence reads: CASSASQGRAEAFF. Written as DNA, the CDR3 is TGTGCCAGCAGCGCCTCACAGGGTAGAGCTGAAGCTTTCTTT.